This T cell receptor beta chain was recorded in a study of regulatory T cells in long-lasting Graves disease. Findings and caveats of the study: With 2,500 to 3,500 shared public clonotypes, persistent patients exceeded new patients, who shared about a thousand. Among samples with persistent disease, TRBV28, TRBJ1-2 and TRBJ2-5 were favored.

CDR3 size: 15 residues. Trimming took 3 bases from V and 4 from J; bases not matched to a gene: 11. CDR1 and CDR2 (germline): GTSNPN, SVGIG (reference sequence). According to the study, TCR beta libraries were built with iRepertoire HTBI primers and CDR3-region Arm-PCR. TCRdb analysed the multiplex PCR reads with MiXCR anew, one entry per CDR3 protein. The sample includes hundreds of thousands of distinct CDR3 sequences, 15% to 17% of them seen just once. Remarks on this clonotype: Its matching antigen is unknown.

Sample time point: newly diagnosed GD, antithyroid drugs for less than 3 months. PBMCs were the source of the RNA used for TCR sequencing. This material consisted of peripheral blood mononuclear cells (PBMCs), taken at new diagnosis, from a patient treated with antithyroid drugs. This receptor was obtained from a female donor with Graves disease. This chain connects TRBV30 to TRBJ1-2, with 7 bases lining up with TRBD1. As DNA, the CDR3 is TGTGCCTGGAGCGTTGGACAGGCGCGCCGCTATGGCTACACCTTC. Translating gives CAWSVGQARRYGYTF. Full variable domain (rest looked up from reference TRBV30 and TRBJ1-2): SQTIHQWPATLVQPVGSPLSLECTVEGTSNPNLYWYRQAAGRGLQLLFYSVGIGQISSEVPQNLSASRPQDRQFILSSKKLLLSDSGFYLCAWSVGQARRYGYTFGSGTRLTVV.